The entry below describes one T cell receptor (beta chain). Its specificity is not known. TCRdb keeps only in-frame clones here, not all; method: immunoSEQ multiplex PCR. The sample consists of 95,000 to 150,000 clones, approximately 92% of them appearing once. Germline-derived CDR1 and CDR2 are SEHNR and FQNEAQ (reference sequence). This CDR3 has 12 amino acids. Trimming took 5 bases from V and 7 from J, leaving 11 bases between them. Both about-4-week and about-12-week second-dose recipients were combined. This sample was included in a study of T cell responses to AZD1222 COVID-19 vaccine. Whole-study findings and limits: Spike was spanned by vaccine-associated CD4 TCRs, with dominance at 160-218 and 743-854.

This chain uses TRBV7-9 with TRBJ1-1, with a tentative D call TRBD1 (5 bases). This TCR was recovered from an adult who received the AZD1222 COVID-19 vaccine. Sequences were derived from peripheral blood, sampled 28 days after the second AZD1222 dose. The CDR3 protein is CASSHQGNEAFF. CDR3 sequence (DNA): TGTGCCAGCAGCCACCAGGGTAATGAAGCTTTCTTT.